This T cell receptor (beta chain) was recorded in a study of blood T cell repertoires in COVID-19. Study-wide background: Samples taken during acute and convalescent COVID-19 were collected in the United States, Italy and Spain. Nucleic acid was either cDNA or gDNA, and it came from T cells, B-cell-depleted T cells, or PBMCs.

Patients at the Seattle site were enrolled during active infection and followed longitudinally. With 4 bases clipped from V and 4 bases from J, the junction kept 9 bases outside the gene matches. The CDR3 is 15 amino acids. Germline V lookup: CDR1 MNHEY, CDR2 SMNVEV (reference sequence). Authors' methods: Amplification with reference gene primers provided the estimates of nucleated cell counts. Generated by immunoSEQ multiplex PCR, the TCRdb table keeps only in-frame clones and is missing some. V and J calls and clone size follow that table, whereas D and trimming were derived from the DNA. The data contain about 30,000 clones, around 85% of them singletons.

This TCR derives from a man aged 65-85 years with COVID-19, enrolled during active disease. The V and J genes are TRBV27 and TRBJ1-2, with 7 bases that match TRBD1. Sequencing was carried out using peripheral blood. CDR3 DNA: TGTGCCAGCAGTTCCTCAGGGGGAACGGCCTATGGCTACACCTTC. The encoded protein is CASSSSGGTAYGYTF.